One and the same sample provided the 3 T cell receptor beta chains below, sequenced in a study of CD8 T cell repertoires and HIV-1 epitope variants. Clones were sequenced by immunoSEQ multiplex PCR, and TCRdb holds only the in-frame ones, with some missing. The sample holds some 100,000 clones, just under 75% seen once. The sequenced material came from uncultured baseline CD8+ T cells from peripheral blood mononuclear cells (PBMCs). Every receptor here comes from a male donor with HIV.

This rearrangement joins TRBV19 to TRBJ2-6; possibly TRBD1 for D (6 bases). This CDR3 region has 15 residues. With 5 bases removed from V and 0 bases from J, the gap between germline ends came to 8 bases. From germline, CDR1 is LNHDA and CDR2 SQIVND (reference sequence). The CDR3 region has the DNA TGTGCCAGTAGTCTCAGGGGCTCTGGGGCCAACGTCCTGACTTTC. Its protein is CASSLRGSGANVLTF.

CDR3 protein: CASSLVGGGSPLHF. CDR3 in DNA: TGTGCCAGCAGCTTGGTTGGTGGTGGGTCACCCCTCCACTTT. The J gene is TRBJ1-6, the V gene TRBV5-8; D call uncertain. There are 14 residues in the CDR3. Deletions cut 0 bases from V and 10 bases from J, with 11 bases between. In germline, CDR1 is SGHTS, CDR2 YDEGEE. Full variable domain (missing parts from reference TRBV5-8 and TRBJ1-6): EAGVTQSPTHLIKTRGQQATLRCSPISGHTSVYWYQQALGLGLQFLLWYDEGEERNRGNFPPRFSGRQFPNYSSELNVNALELEDSALYLCASSLVGGGSPLHFGNGTRLTVT.

This clone was seen only a few times. V gene TRBV9 combines with J gene TRBJ1-2, with 11 nucleotides matching TRBD1. Germline CDR1 SGDLS, CDR2 YYNGEE. J lost 8 bases, V lost 3 bases, and 3 bases had no gene match. The length of the CDR3 is 13 residues. The CDR3 DNA is TGTGCCAGCAGCGCGGGACAGGGGGGAGGCTACACCTTC. It encodes CASSAGQGGGYTF.